The rows below give T cell receptor beta chains drawn from one sample of a study of chemoradiotherapy in HPV16-positive cancers. Assay: immunoSEQ multiplex PCR; the TCRdb copy retains only in-frame clones and omits some. This table has more than 9,000 clones, approximately 70% appearing once. The biological material was taken from a patient who underwent chemoradiotherapy. Receptor source: a human donor with HPV-associated anogenital cancer. CDR3s include the opening cysteine and the closing phenylalanine or tryptophan. Each record gives: clone size, J gene, V gene, D gene, CDR3 DNA, CDR3 protein. The D gene is left open where the match is weak. Size tells how often a clone was seen (once, few, many) or the class of an expanded clone, and some rows leave it out.

once | TRBJ2-3 | TRBV7-2 | NA | TGTGCCAGCAGCTTAAACGGCAGACGCACAGATACGCAGTATTTT | CASSLNGRRTDTQYF
NA | TRBJ1-1 | TRBV7-9 | NA | TGTGCCAGCAGCCAACAAGCGAACACTGAAGCTTTCTTT | CASSQQANTEAFF
NA | TRBJ2-7 | TRBV18 | NA | TGTGCCAGCTCGCCGGGACTGGAGTGGGGCGAGCAGTACTTC | CASSPGLEWGEQYF
NA | TRBJ1-2 | TRBV30 | NA | TGTGCCTGGAGTGATTTGTTCGGGGCATTTTATGGGGTCTATGGCTACACCTTC | CAWSDLFGAFYGVYGYTF
NA | TRBJ2-3 | TRBV14 | TRBD1 | TGTGCCAGCAGCCCCCCCGGGACAGGGCACACAGATACGCAGTATTTT | CASSPPGTGHTDTQYF
NA | TRBJ1-5 | TRBV5-1 | NA | TGCGCCAGCAGCACTGACGGAGGCAATCAGCCCCAGCATTTT | CASSTDGGNQPQHF
NA | TRBJ2-7 | TRBV7-8 | TRBD2 | TGTGCCAGCAGCTCACGAAGACTAGCGGGCCTCTACGAGCAGTACTTC | CASSSRRLAGLYEQYF
once | TRBJ2-1 | TRBV6-5 | NA | TGTGCCAGCAGTAAACTGGAAACCTACAATGAGCAGTTCTTC | CASSKLETYNEQFF
NA | TRBJ1-2 | TRBV6-1 | NA | TGTGCCAGCCGGCTCTCACAGGGAGGGGACGGCTACACCTTC | CASRLSQGGDGYTF
NA | TRBJ1-5 | TRBV15 | NA | TGTGCCACCAGCAGAGTTACCAACTATCAGCCCCAGCATTTT | CATSRVTNYQPQHF
NA | TRBJ2-2 | TRBV6-6 | TRBD1 | TGTGCCAGCAGTGACAGGGGGCGAACTGCCGGGGAGCTGTTTTTT | CASSDRGRTAGELFF
NA | TRBJ1-1 | TRBV6-1 | NA | TGTGCCAGCAGCTGGCGCCGCGACATTAGCTCTGAAGCTTTCTTT | CASSWRRDISSEAFF
NA | TRBJ1-1 | TRBV2 | NA | TGTGCCAGCAGTGAGGGGCAGGCGGCGACAACACTGAAGCTTTCCTCTTTCTTT | CASSEGQAATTLKLSSFF
few | TRBJ2-3 | TRBV5-6 | TRBD2 | TGTGCCAGCAGCTTGCGGGAGGGGTACCACTCCCAGTATTTT | CASSLREGYHSQYF
NA | TRBJ2-5 | TRBV7-2 | TRBD2 | TGTGCCAGCAGCTTCGGACTAGCAGAGACCCAGTACTTC | CASSFGLAETQYF
NA | TRBJ1-1 | TRBV30 | NA | TGTGCCTGGAGGCAGGAAATGAACACTGAAGCTTTCTTT | CAWRQEMNTEAFF